Below are 25 T cell receptor beta chains sequenced from a single sample in a study of blood T cell repertoires in COVID-19. Using immunoSEQ multiplex PCR, the repertoire was profiled, and TCRdb retains in-frame clones only, with some absent. The data hold about 80,000 clones, with over 70% observed a single time. Source material: peripheral blood. These receptors were obtained from a man older than 75 with acute or convalescent COVID-19.

The rearrangement links TRBV24-1 to TRBJ2-3; 7 bases are a match to TRBD2. The germline gives CDR1 KGHDR, CDR2 SFDVKD. Trimming cost V 10 bases and J 0 bases; bases outside gene matches: 3. This CDR3 comprises 13 residues. CDR3 DNA sequence: TGTGCCACAAGAGCGGGGAGCACAGATACGCAGTATTTT. Its protein is CATRAGSTDTQYF.

The rearrangement links TRBV7-3 to TRBJ2-2, with TRBD2 matching 10 bases. V was clipped by 5 bases and J by 5 bases; unmatched bases: 8. The germline CDR1 and CDR2 sequences are SGHTA and FQGTGA. The CDR3 sequence is 16 residues long. The CDR3 here is CASSRSGGSNTGELFF. CDR3 DNA: TGTGCCAGCAGCCGTAGCGGGGGGTCCAATACCGGGGAGCTGTTTTTT. The entire variable domain, with the rest obtained from reference TRBV7-3 and TRBJ2-2, is as follows: GAGVSQTPSNKVTEKGKYVELRCDPISGHTALYWYRQSLGQGPEFLIYFQGTGAADDSGLPNDRFFAVRPEGSVSTLKIQRTERGDSAVYLCASSRSGGSNTGELFFGEGSRLTVL.

The rearrangement links TRBV7-2 to TRBJ2-5, with 8 bases fitting TRBD2. The CDR3 sequence is 16 residues long. The ends lost 2 bases at V and 5 bases at J; junction bases unmatched: 10. Per the germline V gene, CDR1 is SGHTA and CDR2 is FQGNSA. CDR3 loop: CASSLFGGGQLETQYF. As DNA, the CDR3 is TGTGCCAGCAGCTTATTTGGCGGGGGGCAATTGGAGACCCAGTACTTC.

The gene calls are TRBV5-1 and TRBJ2-7, with 10 bases lining up with TRBD1. Germline values: CDR1 SGHRS, CDR2 YFSETQ. This CDR3 comprises 15 residues. The V segment lost 3 bases and the J segment 5 bases; nucleotides outside the gene matches: 8. For the CDR3, the DNA is TGCGCCAGCAGCTCGTCCGGACAGGGGGAGCACGAGCAGTACTTC. It translates to CASSSSGQGEHEQYF.

V usage is TRBV5-1 and J usage is TRBJ1-1; 7 nucleotides agree with TRBD1. CDR1 is SGHRS, CDR2 YFSETQ, per germline. The V segment lost 2 bases and the J segment 1 base; nucleotides outside the gene matches: 8. The CDR3 spans 16 residues. The DNA of the CDR3 is TGCGCCAGCAGCTTAAGTCAAGGGGGCCCGAACACTGAAGCTTTCTTT. It translates to CASSLSQGGPNTEAFF.

The gene calls are TRBV30 and TRBJ1-1, with D maybe TRBD1 (5 bases). This CDR3 has 13 amino acids. Trimming stripped 2 bases from V and 4 bases from J, with 11 bases between. Germline CDR1 GTSNPN, CDR2 SVGIG (reference sequence). The CDR3 loop reads CAWSRKGLTEAFF. The CDR3 region has the DNA TGTGCCTGGAGTCGAAAGGGGCTCACTGAAGCTTTCTTT.

This clone was seen once. The rearrangement links TRBV6-5 to TRBJ2-1; 11 bases align to TRBD2. V gave up 6 bases and J gave up 4 bases; unmatched junction bases: 5. The CDR3 sequence is 15 residues long. Germline V gene lookup returns CDR1 MNHEY and CDR2 SVGAGI. The CDR3 spells CASRLLAGEYNEQFF. The CDR3 DNA reads as TGTGCCAGCAGGTTACTAGCGGGGGAATACAATGAGCAGTTCTTC.

The gene calls are TRBV6-7 and TRBJ1-6, with D maybe TRBD1 (6 bases). TRBV6-7 is classed as an ORF, of uncertain function. V lost 1 base to trimming and J lost 7 bases, with 17 bases between them. CDR3 length equals 17 residues. CDR3 nucleotide sequence: TGTGCCAGCAGTTACTGGGCCGTAGGACAGCAAAATTCACCCCTCCACTTT. Residues: CASSYWAVGQQNSPLHF.

The rearrangement joins TRBV6-6 to TRBJ2-6; D might be TRBD2 (5 bases). This CDR3 is built from 15 residues. Per the germline V gene, CDR1 is MNHNY and CDR2 is SVGAGI (reference sequence). Trimming shortened V by 10 bases and J by 0 bases, and 13 bases separated the two germline ends. The CDR3 reads CATGERNSGANVLTF. Here the CDR3 DNA reads TGTGCCACTGGCGAGCGGAACTCTGGGGCCAACGTCCTGACTTTC.

This sequence joins TRBV9 and TRBJ2-5; D may be TRBD2 (6 bases). CDR3 length equals 15 residues. Germline V lookup: CDR1 SGDLS, CDR2 YYNGEE. V was clipped by 2 bases and J by 3 bases, with 14 bases between them. CDR3 sequence (DNA): TGTGCCAGCAGCGTGTCGGGACTCATAGAAGAGACCCAGTACTTC. As protein: CASSVSGLIEETQYF. Filled out from reference TRBV9 and TRBJ2-5, the complete variable domain reads DSGVTQTPKHLITATGQRVTLRCSPRSGDLSVYWYQQSLDQGLQFLIQYYNGEERAKGNILERFSAQQFPDLHSELNLSSLELGDSALYFCASSVSGLIEETQYFGPGTRLLVL.

The chain combines TRBV30 with TRBJ2-5; 7 bases match TRBD1. The CDR3 length is 14 residues. The trim removed 5 bases at V and 1 base at J, leaving 7 bases unmatched. Looked up from germline, CDR1 is GTSNPN and CDR2 is SVGIG (reference sequence). The chain's CDR3 is CAWVLTGVQETQYF. The CDR3 nucleotides are TGTGCCTGGGTACTTACAGGGGTCCAAGAGACCCAGTACTTC.

This clone was seen a few times. The rearrangement uses TRBV5-1 and TRBJ1-1; possible D gene TRBD1, 5 bases. The germline CDR1 and CDR2 sequences are SGHRS and YFSETQ. The CDR3 extends over 15 amino acids. Trimming removed 0 bases at V and 4 bases at J, with 13 bases between. The CDR3 nucleotides are TGCGCCAGCAGCTTGGGGGACTCCCGGACCACTGAAGCTTTCTTT. Residues: CASSLGDSRTTEAFF.

This clone was observed a handful of times. The CDR3 is CASSYLQGADTEAFF. CDR3 sequence (DNA): TGTGCCAGCAGCTACCTACAGGGGGCGGACACTGAAGCTTTCTTT. The rearrangement joins TRBV6-5 to TRBJ1-1, with TRBD1 matching 9 bases. Germline loops: CDR1 MNHEY, CDR2 SVGAGI. The CDR3 extends over 15 amino acids. With 6 bases clipped from V and 3 bases from J, the junction kept 8 bases outside the gene matches.

The chain carries TRBV27 and TRBJ2-2, with D maybe TRBD2 (5 bases). Per germline, CDR1 MNHEY and CDR2 SMNVEV (reference sequence). The CDR3 sequence is 14 residues long. V was shortened by 8 bases and J by 5 bases, with 15 bases between the two germline ends. Written as DNA, the CDR3 is TGTGCCAGCCGTCGGGATCCCAGGACCGGGGAGCTGTTTTTT. Translation gives CASRRDPRTGELFF.

The chain has TRBV7-2 and TRBJ1-2, with TRBD1 matching over 7 bases. The V segment lost 5 bases and the J segment 4 bases; nucleotides outside the gene matches: 7. CDR1 and CDR2 from the germline V gene are SGHTA and FQGNSA. The CDR3 extends over 14 amino acids. CDR3 in DNA: TGTGCCAGCAGCCCCACCCGGGACAGCTATGGCTACACCTTC. It yields the protein CASSPTRDSYGYTF.

In its sample, this clone was seen a few times. This rearrangement joins TRBV2 to TRBJ1-1; TRBD1 matches at 7 bases. CDR3 length: 15 residues. V gave up 11 bases and J gave up 1 base; unmatched junction bases: 13. CDR1 is SNHLY and CDR2 is FYNNEI in the germline V gene. The CDR3 coding sequence is TGTGCCGGGAGAGAACAGGGGATGAGGAACACTGAAGCTTTCTTT. Amino acid sequence: CAGREQGMRNTEAFF.

The gene calls are TRBV6-5 and TRBJ2-3; a weak D match, TRBD2 (5 bases). Germline CDR1 and CDR2: MNHEY and SVGAGI. V was shortened by 7 bases and J by 0 bases, with 11 bases between the two germline ends. The CDR3 consists of 14 residues. The CDR3 region is CASNSGTSTDTQYF. In DNA, the CDR3 is TGTGCCAGCAACAGCGGCACTAGCACAGATACGCAGTATTTT.

The V and J genes are TRBV18 and TRBJ2-1; 8 bases are shared with TRBD1. CDR1 and CDR2 (germline): KGHSH, LQKENI. Trimming cost V 5 bases and J 9 bases; bases outside gene matches: 6. The CDR3 spans 13 residues. CDR3 protein: CASSADTGGEQFF. The CDR3 region has the DNA TGTGCCAGCTCAGCGGATACAGGGGGTGAGCAGTTCTTC.

J is TRBJ2-1 and V is TRBV7-6, with 9 bases identical to TRBD1. CDR1 is SGHVS, CDR2 FNYEAQ, per germline. V lost 4 bases to trimming and J lost 3 bases; unmatched junction nucleotides: 4. The CDR3 runs 15 residues. The CDR3 nucleotides are TGTGCCAGCAGCTCAGGACAGGGGTACTACAATGAGCAGTTCTTC. This codes for CASSSGQGYYNEQFF.

CDR3 bases: TGTGCCATCAGGGGGACAGGTTGGGGTGCGACTGAAGCTTTCTTT. Protein sequence: CAIRGTGWGATEAFF. The chain is built from TRBV10-3 and TRBJ1-1; the match to TRBD1 covers 8 bases. The CDR3 extends over 15 amino acids. Germline CDR1 is ENHRY and CDR2 is SYGVKD. The junction had 11 bases not matched to a gene; V was cut back by 6 bases and J by 5 bases.

V usage is TRBV5-1 and J usage is TRBJ1-6; tentatively, D is TRBD1 (6 bases). The CDR3 loop spans 15 amino acids. Germline V lookup: CDR1 SGHRS, CDR2 YFSETQ. V gave up 1 base and J gave up 7 bases, with 12 bases separating them. The CDR3 loop reads CASSLRQATNSPLHF. CDR3 nucleotide sequence: TGCGCCAGCAGCTTGAGACAGGCCACGAATTCACCCCTCCACTTT. Variable domain in full (rest from reference TRBV5-1 and TRBJ1-6): KAGVTQTPRYLIKTRGQQVTLSCSPISGHRSVSWYQQTPGQGLQFLFEYFSETQRNKGNFPGRFSGRQFSNSRSEMNVSTLELGDSALYLCASSLRQATNSPLHFGNGTRLTVT.

The rearrangement links TRBV9 to TRBJ1-5; D is uncertain. The CDR3 has 15 amino acids. CDR1 is SGDLS and CDR2 is YYNGEE in the germline V gene. Trimming took off 0 bases at V and 0 bases at J, with 7 bases between the two ends. CDR3 DNA: TGTGCCAGCAGCGTAGGGGCCACTAGCAATCAGCCCCAGCATTTT. This gives the protein CASSVGATSNQPQHF. Variable domain in full (rest from reference TRBV9 and TRBJ1-5): DSGVTQTPKHLITATGQRVTLRCSPRSGDLSVYWYQQSLDQGLQFLIQYYNGEERAKGNILERFSAQQFPDLHSELNLSSLELGDSALYFCASSVGATSNQPQHFGDGTRLSIL.

This clone was seen only once. This chain joins TRBV2 and TRBJ1-1, with D perhaps matching TRBD1 (6 bases). Looked up from germline, CDR1 is SNHLY and CDR2 is FYNNEI. This CDR3 is built from 13 residues. The germline V and J ends were trimmed by 6 bases and 4 bases, with 12 bases remaining between them. Written as DNA, the CDR3 is TGTGCCAGCAGAGCTACAGGGTTCACTGAAGCTTTCTTT. It is translated as CASRATGFTEAFF.

The J gene is TRBJ1-2, the V gene TRBV27; 9 bases fit TRBD1. The CDR3 sequence is 17 residues long. Germline loops: CDR1 MNHEY, CDR2 SMNVEV (reference sequence). V dropped 7 bases and J dropped 4; count of bases not matched to a gene: 16. CDR3 nucleotide sequence: TGTGCCAGCACCCAGAAACTACAGGGGGCCCGACTCTATGGCTACACCTTC. It encodes CASTQKLQGARLYGYTF.

Only one count was recorded for this clone. CDR3 amino acids: CASRTGTDYGYTF. The CDR3 DNA reads as TGTGCCAGCAGAACCGGTACTGACTATGGCTACACCTTC. The J gene is TRBJ1-2, the V gene TRBV12-3 or TRBV12-4; D uncertain. V was cut by 6 bases and J by 3 bases, with 11 bases left in between. The CDR3 is 13 amino acids.